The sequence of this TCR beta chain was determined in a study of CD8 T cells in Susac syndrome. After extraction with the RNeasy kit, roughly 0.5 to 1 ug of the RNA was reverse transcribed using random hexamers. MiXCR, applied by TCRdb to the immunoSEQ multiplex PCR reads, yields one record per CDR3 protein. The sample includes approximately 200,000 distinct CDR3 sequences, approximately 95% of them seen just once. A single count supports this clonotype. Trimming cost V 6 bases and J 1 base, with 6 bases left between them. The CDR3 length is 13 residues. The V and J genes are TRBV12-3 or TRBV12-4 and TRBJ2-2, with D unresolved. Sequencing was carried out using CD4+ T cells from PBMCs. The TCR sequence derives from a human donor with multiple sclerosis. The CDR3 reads CASRWRNTGELFF. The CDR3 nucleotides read TGTGCCAGCAGGTGGCGGAACACCGGGGAGCTGTTTTTT.